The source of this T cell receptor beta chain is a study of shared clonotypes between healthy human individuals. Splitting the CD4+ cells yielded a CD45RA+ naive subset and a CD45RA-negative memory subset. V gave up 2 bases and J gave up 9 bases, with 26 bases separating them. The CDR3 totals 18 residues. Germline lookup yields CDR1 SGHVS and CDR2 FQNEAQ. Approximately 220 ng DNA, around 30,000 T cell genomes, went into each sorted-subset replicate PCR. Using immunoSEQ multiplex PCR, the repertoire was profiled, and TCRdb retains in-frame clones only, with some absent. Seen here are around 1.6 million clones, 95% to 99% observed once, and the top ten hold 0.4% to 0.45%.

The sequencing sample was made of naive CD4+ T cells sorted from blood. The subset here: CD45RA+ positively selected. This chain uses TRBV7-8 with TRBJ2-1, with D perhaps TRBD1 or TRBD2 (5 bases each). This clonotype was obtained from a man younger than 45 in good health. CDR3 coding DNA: TGTGCCAGCAGCTTATTGGCTGGGGGTTCGGCCCCTTATTCTGAGCAGTTCTTC. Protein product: CASSLLAGGSAPYSEQFF. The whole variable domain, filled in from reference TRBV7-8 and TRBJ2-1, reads GAGVSQSPRYKVAKRGQDVALRCDPISGHVSLFWYQQALGQGPEFLTYFQNEAQLDKSGLPSDRFFAERPEGSVSTLKIQRTQQEDSAVYLCASSLLAGGSAPYSEQFFGPGTRLTVL.